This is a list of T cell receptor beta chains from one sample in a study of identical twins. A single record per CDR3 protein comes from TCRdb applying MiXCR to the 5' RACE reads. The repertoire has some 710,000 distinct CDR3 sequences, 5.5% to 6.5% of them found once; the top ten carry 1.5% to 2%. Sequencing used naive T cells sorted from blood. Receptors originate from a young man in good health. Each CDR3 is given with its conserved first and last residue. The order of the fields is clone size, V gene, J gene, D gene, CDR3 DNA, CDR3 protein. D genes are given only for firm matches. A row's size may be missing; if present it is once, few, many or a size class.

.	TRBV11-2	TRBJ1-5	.	TGTGCCAGCAGCGCGGACAGTTTGACCCAGCATTTT	CASSADSLTQHF
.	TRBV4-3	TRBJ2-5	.	TGCGCCAGCAGCCCAGCAGAAGGGAACCTGGACCAGTACTTC	CASSPAEGNLDQYF
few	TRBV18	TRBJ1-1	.	TGTGCCAGCGCACCGGGCACCGTGAACACTGAAGCTTTCTTT	CASAPGTVNTEAFF
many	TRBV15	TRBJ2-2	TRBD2	TGTGCCACCACGGGGGGAACCGGGGAGCTGTTTTTT	CATTGGTGELFF
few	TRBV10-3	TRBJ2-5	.	TGTGCCATCAGGAAAGAGACAGGGCGGGAAGGAGAGACCCAGTACTTC	CAIRKETGREGETQYF
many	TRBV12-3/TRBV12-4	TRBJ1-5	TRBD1	TGTGCCAGCGTTCAGGGGGCGGGCAATCAGCCCCAGCATTTT	CASVQGAGNQPQHF
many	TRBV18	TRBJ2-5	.	TGTGCCAGCTCACCACGCAGGGTCGAGACCCAGTACTTC	CASSPRRVETQYF
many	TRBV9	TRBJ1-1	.	TGTGCCAGCAGCGTAGGGATGAGGACCGGGGCGAACACTGAAGCTTTCTTT	CASSVGMRTGANTEAFF
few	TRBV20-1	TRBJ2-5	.	TGCAGTGCTCTAGGACCCACAGGTCGAGAAAAGGAGACCCAGTACTTC	CSALGPTGREKETQYF
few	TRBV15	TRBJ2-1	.	TGTGCCACCAGCAGAGTAGGGGATGGTAGGGGAGAGCAGTTCTTC	CATSRVGDGRGEQFF
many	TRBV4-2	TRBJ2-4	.	TGTGCCAGCAGCCGGAACGACAAAAACATTCAGTACTTC	CASSRNDKNIQYF
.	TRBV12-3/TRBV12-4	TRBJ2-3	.	TGTGCCAGCAGTTTGGTCCCCGAGTCAGACAGGAGGCAGTATTTT	CASSLVPESDRRQYF
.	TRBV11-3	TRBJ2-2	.	TGTGCCAGCAGCCCGGAGTATAGGGCCGGGGAGCTGTTTTTT	CASSPEYRAGELFF
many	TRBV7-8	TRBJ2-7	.	TGTGCCAGCAGCTTAGTGGGCGGGATGATTTACGAGCAGTACTTC	CASSLVGGMIYEQYF
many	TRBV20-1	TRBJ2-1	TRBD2	TGCAGTGCTAGCCAGGTAGCGGGAGGGTCGGCTAATGAGCAGTTCTTC	CSASQVAGGSANEQFF
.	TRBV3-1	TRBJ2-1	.	TGTGCCAGCAGCACCCTAGCGTTGTCCTACAATGAGCAGTTCTTC	CASSTLALSYNEQFF
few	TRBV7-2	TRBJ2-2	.	TGTGCCAGCAGCCTTGGTTTGGAGCTGTTTTTT	CASSLGLELFF
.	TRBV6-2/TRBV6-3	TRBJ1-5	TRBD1	TGTGCCAGCAGCGGGACAGTCCTCGCCGATCAGCCCCAGCATTTT	CASSGTVLADQPQHF
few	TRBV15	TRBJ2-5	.	TGTGCCACCGCAGTGGGGGCAGAGACCCAGTACTTC	CATAVGAETQYF
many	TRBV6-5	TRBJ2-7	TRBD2	TGTGCCAGCAGTTACTCGGGGGGGAGCTCCTACGAGCAGTACTTC	CASSYSGGSSYEQYF
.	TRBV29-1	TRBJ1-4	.	TGCAGCGTTGAAGTAGCTGGGAGGCGGGGTCCGACTAATGAAAAACTGTTTTTT	CSVEVAGRRGPTNEKLFF
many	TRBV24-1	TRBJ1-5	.	TGTGCCACCAGTTCGACACAGGGAAGCAATCAGCCCCAGCATTTT	CATSSTQGSNQPQHF
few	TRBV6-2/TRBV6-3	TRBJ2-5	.	TGTGCCAGCAGTTACAGCGGTCGGGACCGCAGAGAGACCCAGTACTTC	CASSYSGRDRRETQYF
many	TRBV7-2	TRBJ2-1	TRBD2	TGTGCCAGCAGCTTAGTGGGACTAGCGGGAGTTTCCAATGAGCAGTTCTTC	CASSLVGLAGVSNEQFF
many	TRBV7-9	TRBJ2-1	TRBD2	TGTGCCAGCAGCACGCCGGGGGGGACTGAGCAGTTCTTC	CASSTPGGTEQFF
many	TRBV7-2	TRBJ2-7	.	TGTGCCAGCAGCTCACAGGTTCGGGGCGAGCAGTACTTC	CASSSQVRGEQYF
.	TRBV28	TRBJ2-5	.	TGTGCCAGCAGTTTCCGGCGATATCCACAAGAGACCCAGTACTTC	CASSFRRYPQETQYF
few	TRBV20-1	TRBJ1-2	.	TGCAGTGCTAGAGCCGGGACTCCTTATGGCTACACCTTC	CSARAGTPYGYTF
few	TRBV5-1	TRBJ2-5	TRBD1	TGCGCCAGCAGCTTCACCGGGACAGAGTGGGAGACCCAGTACTTC	CASSFTGTEWETQYF
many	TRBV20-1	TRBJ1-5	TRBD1	TGCAGTGAGGGATGGGGGACAGGCCTAATTGGGGGCAATCAGCCCCAGCATTTT	CSEGWGTGLIGGNQPQHF
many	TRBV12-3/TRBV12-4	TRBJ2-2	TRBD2	TGTGCCAGCAGTCCACTAGCGGGAGGGCGAGTTTCGGGGGAGCTGTTTTTT	CASSPLAGGRVSGELFF
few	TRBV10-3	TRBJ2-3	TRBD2	TGTGCCATCAGTGACCCGGGACTAGGCACAGATACGCAGTATTTT	CAISDPGLGTDTQYF
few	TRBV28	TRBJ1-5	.	TGTGCCAGCATCACGGGCCGCAGGGAGGGGGTCGGTGGCAATCAGCCCCAGCATTTT	CASITGRREGVGGNQPQHF
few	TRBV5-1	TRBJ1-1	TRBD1	TGCGCCAGCAGCTTGTTGGGGACAGGGGGCCTGAACACTGAAGCTTTCTTT	CASSLLGTGGLNTEAFF
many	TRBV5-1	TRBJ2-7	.	TGCGCCAGCAGCTTGACGGACGAGCAGTACTTC	CASSLTDEQYF
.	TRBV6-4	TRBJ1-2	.	TGTGCCAGCAGACAAGAGGGAGGACTTGGAGGCTACACCTTC	CASRQEGGLGGYTF
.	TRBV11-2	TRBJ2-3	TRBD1	TGTGCCAGCAGCCCCACGCCAGGGGGAGTGGATACGCAGTATTTT	CASSPTPGGVDTQYF
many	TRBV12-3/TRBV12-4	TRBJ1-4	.	TGTGCCAGCAGTTTTTCGATAACGGGCTCCTCCCTGTTTTTT	CASSFSITGSSLFF
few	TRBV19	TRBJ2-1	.	TGTGCCAGTAGACCCTCTGGAGGGGCAAATGAGCAGTTCTTC	CASRPSGGANEQFF
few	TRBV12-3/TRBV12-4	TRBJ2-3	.	TGTGCCAGCAAGGGCCTTACGCCAGAGACTAGACAAGTCACAGATACGCAGTATTTT	CASKGLTPETRQVTDTQYF
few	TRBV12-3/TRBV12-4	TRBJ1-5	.	TGTGCCAGCAGTTTAAGGCAGAGAAATCAGCCCCAGCATTTT	CASSLRQRNQPQHF
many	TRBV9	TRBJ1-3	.	TGTGCCAGCAGCGCACAGGGAGCCGAGGCTGGAAACACCATATATTTT	CASSAQGAEAGNTIYF
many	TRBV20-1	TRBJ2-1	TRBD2	TGCAGTGACGGGACTAGCGGGAGCTCCTACAATGAGCAGTTCTTC	CSDGTSGSSYNEQFF
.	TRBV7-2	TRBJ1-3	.	TGTGCCAGCAGCCCAATGGGGAACCCTGGAAACACCATATATTTT	CASSPMGNPGNTIYF
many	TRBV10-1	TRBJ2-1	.	TGCGCCAGCAGAGCGAAGGAAGGCTCCGAGGCGTTCTTC	CASRAKEGSEAFF
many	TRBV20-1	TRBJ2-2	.	TGCAGTGCTAGAGATATCGGGTCGAACACCGGGGAGCTGTTTTTT	CSARDIGSNTGELFF
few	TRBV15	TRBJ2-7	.	TGTGCCACCAGCAGAGAGTACCAAGGGGTCTACGAGCAGTACTTC	CATSREYQGVYEQYF
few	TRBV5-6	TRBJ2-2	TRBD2	TGTGCCAGCAGCGGGACTACTAGCGGGACAGGGGAGCTGTTTTTT	CASSGTTSGTGELFF
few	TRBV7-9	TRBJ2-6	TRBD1	TGTGCCAGCAGCTTAGGGACAGGGGGATTTGGGGCCAACGTCCTGACTTTC	CASSLGTGGFGANVLTF
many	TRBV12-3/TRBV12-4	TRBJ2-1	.	TGTGCCAGCGAGGGGGACTTCTCGACTAGTCCCCACAATGAGCAGTTCTTC	CASEGDFSTSPHNEQFF
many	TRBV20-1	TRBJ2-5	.	TGCAGTGCTCCGGAAATAGGGGGGAAAGAGACCCAGTACTTC	CSAPEIGGKETQYF
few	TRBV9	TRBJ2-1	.	TGTGCCAGCAGCCCAACCAGGGGCAACTCCTACAATGAGCAGTTCTTC	CASSPTRGNSYNEQFF
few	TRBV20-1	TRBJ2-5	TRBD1	TGCAGTGCTCCCGGGACAGGGGGACAGACCCAGTACTTC	CSAPGTGGQTQYF
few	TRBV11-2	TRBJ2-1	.	TGTGCCTCTGTGACTACCTCCTACAATGAGCAGTTCTTC	CASVTTSYNEQFF